This T cell receptor beta chain was identified during a study of beta chain features in type 1 diabetes. Study-level information: Patients did not differ from healthy donors in age, gender or cell yield. Findings and limits, study-wide: More deletions and fewer insertions at VDJ junctions were seen in type 1 diabetes patients. It was possible that PCR favored shorter templates, equally so in patients and controls.

Central memory, naive, regulatory and stem cell-like memory CD4+ cells were sorted by CD45RO/CCR7/CD25/CD127/CD95/CD27. About this clone: Its antigen is currently unknown.

Of the isolated RNA, all was reverse transcribed, and so the sequenced material was expressed TCRB transcripts. Repertoires were generated with immunoSEQ multiplex PCR, while TCRdb's copy carries only in-frame clones and drops some. Of 300,000 to 400,000 clones in the sample, 8% are singletons; the top ten hold approximately 0.47%. The sample comprised central memory CD4+ T cells from blood. The TCR sequence derives from a woman aged 18-29 years in good health.

The CDR3 spells CASSASPGGLAGDSTDTQYF. The CDR3 region has the DNA TGTGCCAGCAGCGCCTCCCCAGGCGGGCTAGCGGGAGATAGTACAGATACGCAGTATTTT. The rearrangement joins TRBV9 to TRBJ2-3; TRBD2 matches 10 bases. This CDR3 has 20 residues. Looked up from germline, CDR1 is SGDLS and CDR2 is YYNGEE. Germline trimming cut 3 bases from V and 3 bases from J; bases unmatched to any gene: 19.